A single sample is the source of the 20 T cell receptor beta chains below, sequenced in a study of blood T cell repertoires in COVID-19. Sequencing was performed with immunoSEQ multiplex PCR; in TCRdb, only in-frame clones are kept and a portion is missing. The profile covers some 120,000 clones, with 70% to 90% appearing a single time and more than 0.9% taken by the ten largest. The sequenced sample consisted of peripheral blood. The receptor source for this set is a woman aged 80 or older with acute or convalescent COVID-19.

CDR3 bases: TGTGCCACCAGCAGAGATTTACAGGGCACCATATATTTT. It codes for CATSRDLQGTIYF. V and J are TRBV15 and TRBJ1-3; possibly TRBD1 for D (6 bases). The germline V gene has CDR1 LNHNV and CDR2 YYDKDF (reference sequence). The CDR3 runs to 13 residues. The germline V and J ends were trimmed by 0 bases and 9 bases, with 9 bases remaining between them.

The chain links TRBV20-1 to TRBJ1-2, with 9 bases aligning to TRBD1. CDR3 length: 16 residues. Germline V lookup: CDR1 DFQATT, CDR2 SNEGSKA (reference sequence). J gave up 0 bases and V 3 bases, and 8 bases lay outside the gene matches. Here the CDR3 reads CSASGGQGGPNYGYTF. The CDR3 DNA sequence: TGCAGTGCTAGTGGGGGACAGGGTGGCCCTAACTATGGCTACACCTTC.

The chain recombines TRBV11-2 with TRBJ2-1; TRBD1 is a possible D gene (6 bases). The CDR3 length is 15 residues. Trimming shortened V by 5 bases and J by 8 bases, and 19 bases separated the two germline ends. Germline V lookup: CDR1 SGHAT, CDR2 FQNNGV. Here the CDR3 reads CASSRSGENHHEQFF. For the CDR3, the DNA is TGTGCCAGCAGCCGGTCAGGGGAAAACCACCATGAGCAGTTCTTC. Using reference TRBV11-2 and TRBJ2-1 for the parts outside the CDR3, the full variable domain is EAGVAQSPRYKIIEKRQSVAFWCNPISGHATLYWYQQILGQGPKLLIQFQNNGVVDDSQLPKDRFSAERLKGVDSTLKIQPAKLEDSAVYLCASSRSGENHHEQFFGPGTRLTVL.

Turning to this clone: An end of the junction differs from the germline gene, which may be a read error. The chain recombines TRBV7-3 with TRBJ2-5; possible D gene TRBD2, 6 bases. CDR1 SGHTA and CDR2 FQGTGA come from the germline V gene. CDR3 length: 15 amino acids. CDR3 in amino acids: CASSPSPGLQKTQYF. The CDR3 nucleotides are TGTGCCAGCAGCCCTTCCCCGGGACTCCAAAAGACCCAGTACTTC.

The chain joins TRBV2 to TRBJ1-4; tentative D call: TRBD1 (6 bases). This CDR3 is built from 14 residues. V was shortened by 4 bases and J by 8 bases, with 14 bases between the two germline ends. CDR1 is SNHLY and CDR2 is FYNNEI in the germline V gene. CDR3 in DNA: TGTGCCAGCAGTGTTACAGGGTCACAAGAAAAACTGTTTTTT. Translating gives CASSVTGSQEKLFF. The whole variable domain, remainder taken from reference TRBV2 and TRBJ1-4, is EPEVTQTPSHQVTQMGQEVILRCVPISNHLYFYWYRQILGQKVEFLVSFYNNEISEKSEIFDDQFSVERPDGSNFTLKIRSTKLEDSAMYFCASSVTGSQEKLFFGSGTQLSVL.

The V call is TRBV11-2, the J call TRBJ2-7; TRBD2 aligns across 10 bases. This CDR3 spans 14 amino acids. V gave up 5 bases and J gave up 2 bases; unmatched junction bases: 3. Germline V lookup: CDR1 SGHAT, CDR2 FQNNGV. Here the CDR3 DNA reads TGTGCCAGCAGCCAGAGCGGGGGGGCCTACGAGCAGTACTTC. Its translation is CASSQSGGAYEQYF.

The rearrangement uses TRBV5-1 and TRBJ1-1; TRBD1 agrees at 7 bases. The CDR3 has 13 amino acids. The V gene end was trimmed by 5 bases and the J gene end by 7 bases; junction bases not matched to a gene: 8. Germline lookup yields CDR1 SGHRS and CDR2 YFSETQ. The CDR3 loop is CASSPDRPFEAFF. CDR3 nucleotides: TGCGCCAGCAGTCCGGACAGGCCGTTTGAAGCTTTCTTT.

This chain joins TRBV25-1 and TRBJ2-3; D not resolved. The germline CDR1 and CDR2 sequences are MGHDK and SYGVNS. Trimming left V 6 bases short and J 3 bases short, with 4 bases between. The CDR3 covers 11 residues. In DNA form, the CDR3 reads TGTGCCAGCAGCCTTACAGATACGCAGTATTTT. It specifies CASSLTDTQYF. Using reference TRBV25-1 and TRBJ2-3 for the parts outside the CDR3, the full variable domain is EADIYQTPRYLVIGTGKKITLECSQTMGHDKMYWYQQDPGMELHLIHYSYGVNSTEKGDLSSESTVSRIRTEHFPLTLESARPSHTSQYLCASSLTDTQYFGPGTRLTVL.

CDR3 amino acids: CASGGGDTQYF. The CDR3 DNA sequence: TGTGCCAGCGGCGGGGGAGATACGCAGTATTTT. The chain recombines TRBV5-4 with TRBJ2-3; 7 bases agree with TRBD2. Looked up from germline, CDR1 is SGHNT and CDR2 is YYREEE (reference sequence). With 7 bases clipped from V and 5 bases from J, the junction kept 1 base outside the gene matches. This CDR3 comprises 11 residues.

This chain uses TRBV18 with TRBJ2-7; TRBD2 aligns across 12 bases. V gave up 3 bases and J gave up 3 bases; unmatched junction bases: 3. The CDR3 loop spans 15 amino acids. Germline CDR1 KGHSH, CDR2 LQKENI. The CDR3 nucleotides are TGTGCCAGCTCACCCGGGACTAGCGGGCTCTACGAGCAGTACTTC. It is translated as CASSPGTSGLYEQYF.

The DNA of the CDR3 is TGTGCCAGCAGCCCCTCTCTCGGGACTAGATACGAGCAGTACTTC. The encoded protein is CASSPSLGTRYEQYF. This chain uses TRBV4-2 with TRBJ2-7; 8 nucleotides agree with TRBD2. Losses at the gene ends were 4 bases for V and 4 bases for J; bases not matched to a gene: 9. The CDR3 has 15 residues. Germline CDR1 LGHNA, CDR2 YNFKEQ.

The CDR3 loop is CASSQDPYSGVTYEQYF. The CDR3 region has the DNA TGCGCCAGCAGCCAAGATCCGTATAGCGGGGTGACCTACGAGCAGTACTTC. The chain combines TRBV4-1 with TRBJ2-7, with 8 bases identical to TRBD2. Germline assignment: CDR1 MGHRA and CDR2 YSYEKL. The junction had 9 bases not matched to a gene; V was cut back by 0 bases and J by 2 bases. This CDR3 is built from 17 residues.

The chain is built from TRBV6-5 and TRBJ2-5; TRBD2 matches at 8 bases. Germline V CDR1 and CDR2: MNHEY, SVGAGI. This CDR3 comprises 15 residues. After removal of 4 bases from V and 0 bases from J, the junction contained 4 bases not matched to a gene. The CDR3 sequence: CASSLAGMYQETQYF. Written as DNA, the CDR3 is TGTGCCAGCAGTTTAGCGGGAATGTACCAAGAGACCCAGTACTTC.

The gene calls are TRBV4-3 and TRBJ1-5; TRBD1 agrees at 7 bases. Germline CDR1 is LGHNA and CDR2 is YSLEER. CDR3 length: 15 residues. V lost 3 bases and J lost 5; bases outside the gene matches: 7. CDR3 region: CASSQAHRGDQPQHF. For the CDR3, the DNA is TGCGCCAGCAGCCAGGCTCACAGGGGTGATCAGCCCCAGCATTTT.

The chain has TRBV28 and TRBJ1-2, with 9 bases aligning to TRBD1. This CDR3 is 16 amino acids long. Germline trimming cut 6 bases from V and 0 bases from J; bases unmatched to any gene: 8. Germline V gives CDR1 MDHEN, CDR2 SYDVKM. CDR3 sequence: CASSRGTGRANYGYTF. In nucleotides, the CDR3 is TGTGCCAGCAGCCGAGGGACAGGGAGAGCTAACTATGGCTACACCTTC.

This clone was seen just once. The chain combines TRBV2 with TRBJ1-4; D is unresolved. Germline V gene data show CDR1 as SNHLY and CDR2 as FYNNEI. Trimming took 3 bases from V and 3 from J, leaving 14 bases between them. This CDR3 comprises 16 residues. DNA of the CDR3: TGTGCCAGCAGTGACCGAATACGGGGTTCTAATGAAAAACTGTTTTTT. This encodes CASSDRIRGSNEKLFF.

V is TRBV9 and J is TRBJ1-1; D is perhaps TRBD1 (5 bases). CDR3 length: 16 residues. Germline lookup yields CDR1 SGDLS and CDR2 YYNGEE. V was shortened by 0 bases and J by 7 bases, with 19 bases between the two germline ends. This CDR3 is CASSVVGATDNYEAFF. The CDR3 DNA reads as TGTGCCAGCAGCGTAGTAGGGGCCACTGATAATTATGAAGCTTTCTTT.

The chain couples TRBV2 to TRBJ1-5; 10 positions match TRBD1. This CDR3 has 16 residues. V lost 6 bases to trimming and J lost 0 bases; unmatched junction nucleotides: 5. The V gene's germline CDR1 is SNHLY and CDR2 FYNNEI. As DNA, the CDR3 is TGTGCCAGCAGCCGGGACAGGGGTGTTAGCAATCAGCCCCAGCATTTT. This gives the protein CASSRDRGVSNQPQHF.

The chain recombines TRBV6-1 with TRBJ1-5, with 11 nucleotides matching TRBD1. The J segment lost 7 bases and the V segment lost 4 bases, leaving 12 bases of the junction unmatched. The V gene's germline CDR1 is MNHNS and CDR2 SASEGT. The CDR3 runs 17 residues. CDR3: CASSAGQGVDRRQPQHF. DNA for the CDR3: TGTGCCAGCAGTGCGGGACAGGGGGTGGATAGAAGGCAGCCCCAGCATTTT.

V and J are TRBV28 and TRBJ2-7, with D possibly matching TRBD2 (5 bases). Per germline, CDR1 MDHEN and CDR2 SYDVKM. The CDR3 contains 14 residues. V shed 5 bases and J shed 2 bases, with 13 bases lying between them. The CDR3 reads CASSPRDWAYEQYF. The CDR3 nucleotides read TGTGCCAGCAGTCCCCGGGATTGGGCCTACGAGCAGTACTTC. The variable domain in full, completed from reference TRBV28 and TRBJ2-7, reads DVKVTQSSRYLVKRTGEKVFLECVQDMDHENMFWYRQDPGLGLRLIYFSYDVKMKEKGDIPEGYSVSREKKERFSLILESASTNQTSMYLCASSPRDWAYEQYFGPGTRLTVT.